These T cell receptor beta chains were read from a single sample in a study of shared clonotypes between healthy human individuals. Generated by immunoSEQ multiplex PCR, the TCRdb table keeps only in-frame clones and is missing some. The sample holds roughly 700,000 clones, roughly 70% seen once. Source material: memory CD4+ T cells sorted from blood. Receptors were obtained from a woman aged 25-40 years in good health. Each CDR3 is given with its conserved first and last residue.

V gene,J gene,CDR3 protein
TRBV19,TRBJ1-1,CASRPDRMNTEAFF
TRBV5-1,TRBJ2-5,CASSSRQGYQETQYF
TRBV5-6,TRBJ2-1,CASSLAGRANEQFF
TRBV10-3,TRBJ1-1,CAISEDEGAEAFF
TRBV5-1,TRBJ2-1,CASSFSGQTYNEQFF
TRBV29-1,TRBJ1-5,CSVKGGFDQPQHF
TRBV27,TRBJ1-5,CASSPGQGAGGNQPQHF
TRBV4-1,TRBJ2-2,CASSQGSGLVTGELFF
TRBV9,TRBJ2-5,CASSADGPGVWEQYF
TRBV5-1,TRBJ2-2,CASSLEGRDTGELFF
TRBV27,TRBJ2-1,CASSLSAGSSYNEQFF
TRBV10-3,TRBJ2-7,CAISEGTSQYEQYF
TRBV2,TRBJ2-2,CASRDTTGNTGELFF
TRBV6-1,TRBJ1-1,CATGGTGREAFF
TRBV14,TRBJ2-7,CASSEGGYEQYF
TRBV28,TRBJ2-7,CASTKPGLLLLEQYF
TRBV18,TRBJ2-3,CASSPGLAGADTQYF
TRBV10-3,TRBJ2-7,CAISATTGAGSNEQYF
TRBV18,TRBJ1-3,CASSPESGTKGNTIYF
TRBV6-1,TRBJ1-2,CASSEIGTGNHGYTF
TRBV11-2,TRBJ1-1,CASSLIPIFAGASEAFF
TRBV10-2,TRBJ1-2,CASSDGGQTPYGYTF
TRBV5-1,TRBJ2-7,CASGDDSYEQYF
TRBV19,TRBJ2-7,CASSTQTSTYEQYF
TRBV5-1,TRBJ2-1,CASSLGLLYNEQFF
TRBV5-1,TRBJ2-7,CASSLITSGKDEQYF
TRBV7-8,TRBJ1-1,CASSLVGGRSTEAFF
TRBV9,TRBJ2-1,CASSVVGAGVGEQFF
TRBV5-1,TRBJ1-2,CASSLLQGYYGYTF
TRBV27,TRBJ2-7,CASSGQGIAYEQYF
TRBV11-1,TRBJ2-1,CASSSGLYNEQFF
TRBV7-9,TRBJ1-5,CASSLVGQGPQHF
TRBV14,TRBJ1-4,CASSLRRGTNEKLFF
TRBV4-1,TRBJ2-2,CASSQDWRNTGELFF
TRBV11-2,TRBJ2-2,CASSRQGATGELFF
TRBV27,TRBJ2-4,CASSSQGASKNIQYF
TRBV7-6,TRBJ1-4,CASQRWGTPNEKLFF
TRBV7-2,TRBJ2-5,CASSRQGLVETQYF
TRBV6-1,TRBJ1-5,CASSVKWGQFNQPQHF
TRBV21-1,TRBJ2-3,CASRDRNDTQYF
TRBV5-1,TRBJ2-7,CASSLGQETYEQYF
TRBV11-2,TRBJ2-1,CASSPREKASGRAANEQFF
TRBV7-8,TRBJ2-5,CASSLQHSFSETQYF
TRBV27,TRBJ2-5,CASSVRPIETQYF
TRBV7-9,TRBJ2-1,CASTAYSGSNEQFF
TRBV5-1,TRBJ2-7,CASSLGTGGNYEQYF
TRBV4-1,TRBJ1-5,CASSQDPGNQPQHF
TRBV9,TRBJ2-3,CASSVGVGMSTDTQYF